This TCR beta chain came from a study of blood T cell repertoires in COVID-19. Study summary: Italy, Spain and the United States were the sources of the convalescent and acute COVID-19 samples. PBMCs, B-cell-depleted T cells, or T cells were the source of the cDNA or gDNA that made up the material.

This CDR3 spans 14 amino acids. Trimming cost V 4 bases and J 0 bases, with 9 bases left between them. Per the germline V gene, CDR1 is MNHEY and CDR2 is SMNVEV (reference sequence). Data came from immunoSEQ multiplex PCR; TCRdb stores just in-frame clones and leaves some out. The data show just over 60,000 clones, around 79% seen once. V usage is TRBV27 and J usage is TRBJ1-2, with a tentative D call TRBD1 (6 bases). The receptor's source is a man in his 60s with acute or convalescent COVID-19. Sequenced input: peripheral blood. DNA of the CDR3: TGTGCCAGCAGTTCCGGGACAACTAACTATGGCTACACCTTC. This codes for CASSSGTTNYGYTF.